This TCR beta chain stems from a study of T cell responses to AZD1222 COVID-19 vaccine. Study-wide findings and caveats: Among the donors, most were white British and more were female, and clonal diversity was possibly underestimated. Mapped onto spike, vaccine-associated CD4 TCRs spanned it and were dominant at 160-218 and 743-854. The peak T cell response came first, and repertoires were sampled only after it.

About this clone itself: Its antigen is not identified.

V was cut by 1 base and J by 0 bases, with 6 bases left in between. This CDR3 comprises 14 residues. CDR1 and CDR2 (germline): LGHNA, YNFKEQ. The table came from immunoSEQ multiplex PCR; TCRdb's copy has only in-frame clones and leaves some out. Of roughly 100,000 clones listed, 75% to 95% are singletons. This TCR was sampled from an adult in good health. Sequencing was performed on peripheral blood, taken on day 0 of AZD1222 vaccination. The chain recombines TRBV4-2 with TRBJ1-1; D uncertain. As DNA, the CDR3 is TGTGCCAGCAGCCAAGGGACGTTGAACACTGAAGCTTTCTTT. Its translation is CASSQGTLNTEAFF.